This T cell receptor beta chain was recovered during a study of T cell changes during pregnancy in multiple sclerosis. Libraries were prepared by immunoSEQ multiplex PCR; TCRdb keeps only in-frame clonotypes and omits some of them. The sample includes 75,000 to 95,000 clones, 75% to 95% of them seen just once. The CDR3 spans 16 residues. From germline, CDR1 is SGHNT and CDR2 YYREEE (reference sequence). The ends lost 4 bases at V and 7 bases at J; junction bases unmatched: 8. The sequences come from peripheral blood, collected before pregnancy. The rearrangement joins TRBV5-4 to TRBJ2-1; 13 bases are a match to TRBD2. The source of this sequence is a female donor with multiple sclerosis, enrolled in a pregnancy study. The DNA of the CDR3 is TGTGCCAGCAGCCGGACTAGCGGGGGAACCGGGAATGAGCAGTTCTTC. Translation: CASSRTSGGTGNEQFF.